The 31 T cell receptor beta chains in this list originate from one sample, sequenced in a study of blood T cell repertoires in COVID-19. Using immunoSEQ multiplex PCR, the repertoire was profiled, and TCRdb retains in-frame clones only, with some absent. Of roughly 150,000 clones in the sample, 80% to 90% were seen once. Source material: peripheral blood. The receptor source for this set is a woman between 70 and 85 years old with acute or convalescent COVID-19.

V usage is TRBV3-1 (or the pseudogene TRBV3-2) and J usage is TRBJ1-2, with 7 bases fitting TRBD1. The V and J ends lost 3 bases and 3 bases, in that order; junction bases with no gene match: 7. The CDR3 is 15 amino acids. Germline V gene sequence: CDR1 LGHDT, CDR2 YNNKEL (reference sequence). The CDR3, as DNA: TGTGCCAGCAGCCAGATTACAGGGGCCCACTATGGCTACACCTTC. Its translation: CASSQITGAHYGYTF.

V usage is TRBV28 and J usage is TRBJ2-2; TRBD1 matches at 8 bases. CDR3 length: 16 amino acids. V lost 3 bases and J lost 1; bases outside the gene matches: 4. Germline V lookup: CDR1 MDHEN, CDR2 SYDVKM. In nucleotides, the CDR3 is TGTGCCAGCAGTTTCGGACAGGGTCGGAACACCGGGGAGCTGTTTTTT. Its translation: CASSFGQGRNTGELFF.

The sample holds a few counts of this clone. The chain has TRBV13 and TRBJ2-3; 10 bases are shared with TRBD2. The CDR3 covers 13 residues. The V gene end was trimmed by 8 bases and the J gene end by 8 bases; junction bases not matched to a gene: 7. The germline CDR1 and CDR2 sequences are PRHDT and FYEKMQ (reference sequence). CDR3 bases: TGTGCCAGCGGAGCGGGGGGGCCCGGTACGCAGTATTTT. It encodes CASGAGGPGTQYF.

This clone was seen only once. This rearrangement joins TRBV4-2 to TRBJ1-2; 7 nucleotides agree with TRBD1. Germline V gives CDR1 LGHNA, CDR2 YNFKEQ. The length of the CDR3 is 14 residues. Trimming cost V 4 bases and J 6 bases; bases outside gene matches: 8. As DNA, the CDR3 is TGTGCCAGCAGCCTCGGAGGGACAGACGATGGCTACACCTTC. The encoded protein is CASSLGGTDDGYTF.

This clone has more than one count but fewer than ten. V gene TRBV7-9 combines with J gene TRBJ1-5, with D perhaps matching TRBD1 (6 bases). This CDR3 region has 15 residues. The V and J ends lost 5 bases and 5 bases respectively, with 16 bases between them. Germline values: CDR1 SEHNR, CDR2 FQNEAQ (reference sequence). The CDR3 sequence: CASSPTQGYDQPQHF. The DNA of the CDR3 is TGTGCCAGCAGCCCAACCCAGGGGTATGATCAGCCCCAGCATTTT.

This chain links TRBV5-1 with TRBJ1-3; 8 bases match TRBD1. CDR1 is SGHRS and CDR2 is YFSETQ in the germline V gene. There are 17 residues in the CDR3. With V trimmed by 4 bases and J by 3 bases, 12 bases remained unmatched. CDR3 sequence reads: CASSPQGQGLSGNTIYF. The CDR3 region has the DNA TGCGCCAGCAGCCCCCAAGGACAGGGACTAAGTGGAAACACCATATATTTT.

The genes are TRBV19 and TRBJ2-1, with 11 bases identical to TRBD1. The CDR3 runs 15 residues. Germline V lookup: CDR1 LNHDA, CDR2 SQIVND (reference sequence). V lost 7 bases, J lost 7 bases, and 9 bases stayed unmatched. The CDR3 loop reads CASIPGQGVGNEQFF. CDR3 DNA: TGTGCCAGTATCCCGGGACAGGGGGTGGGAAATGAGCAGTTCTTC.

The chain uses TRBV3-1 (or the pseudogene TRBV3-2) and TRBJ1-2, with D perhaps TRBD1 (6 bases). V shed 5 bases and J shed 11 bases, with 15 bases lying between them. This CDR3 spans 12 amino acids. Germline CDR1 is LGHDT and CDR2 is YNNKEL (reference sequence). The CDR3: CASSDRGQLYTF. DNA of the CDR3: TGTGCCAGCAGCGACCGCGGACAGCTTTACACCTTC.

The V call is TRBV3-1 (or the pseudogene TRBV3-2), the J call TRBJ1-5; D gene uncertain. The CDR3 is 14 residues long. Germline V gives CDR1 LGHDT, CDR2 YNNKEL (reference sequence). The ends were cut back, 1 base at V and 7 bases at J, with 11 bases in the middle. CDR3 protein: CASSQGGGHQPQHF. DNA for the CDR3: TGTGCCAGCAGCCAAGGGGGAGGTCACCAGCCCCAGCATTTT.

As concerns this clone: Other DNA variants within this sample encode the same CDR3. This rearrangement joins TRBV3-1 (or the pseudogene TRBV3-2) to TRBJ1-5; possible D gene TRBD1, 6 bases. Trimming cost V 1 base and J 2 bases, with 6 bases left between them. Germline CDR1 reads LGHDT; CDR2 reads YNNKEL (reference sequence). The CDR3 is 14 amino acids. The CDR3, as DNA: TGTGCCAGCAGCCAAGGACAGGGCAATCAGCCCCAGCATTTT. Encoded protein: CASSQGQGNQPQHF.

This clone was detected once. This chain uses TRBV28 with TRBJ2-3, with TRBD2 matching 10 bases. This CDR3 is built from 16 residues. V was pared by 2 bases and J by 2 bases, with 4 bases of the junction left unmatched. CDR1 and CDR2 from the germline V gene are MDHEN and SYDVKM. This chain's CDR3 is CASSLAGLAVTDTQYF. The DNA of the CDR3 is TGTGCCAGCAGTTTAGCCGGACTAGCGGTCACAGATACGCAGTATTTT.

The chain couples TRBV9 to TRBJ1-2, with TRBD1 matching 10 bases. Trimming cost V 3 bases and J 1 base; bases outside gene matches: 3. Germline V gives CDR1 SGDLS, CDR2 YYNGEE. This CDR3 region has 15 residues. The CDR3 is CASSGRDRGNYGYTF. CDR3 nucleotide sequence: TGTGCCAGCAGCGGCCGGGACAGGGGTAACTATGGCTACACCTTC.

The chain employs TRBV29-1 and TRBJ2-2; TRBD1 is a possible D gene (6 bases). Trimming cost V 6 bases and J 1 base, with 6 bases left between them. The CDR3 has 12 amino acids. Germline CDR1 is SQVTM and CDR2 is ANQGSEA. CDR3: CSVTGNTGELFF. The CDR3 bases are TGCAGCGTGACAGGGAACACCGGGGAGCTGTTTTTT.

V gene TRBV5-1 combines with J gene TRBJ1-3; unclear D gene. With 0 bases removed from V and 4 bases from J, the gap between germline ends came to 8 bases. The CDR3 loop spans 14 amino acids. CDR1 SGHRS and CDR2 YFSETQ come from the germline V gene. The CDR3 bases are TGCGCCAGCAGCTTGGCGGGGTTGGGAAACACCATATATTTT. It translates to CASSLAGLGNTIYF.

The chain uses TRBV5-6 and TRBJ1-2; weak D call: TRBD1 (6 bases). Trimming shortened V by 2 bases and J by 10 bases, and 12 bases separated the two germline ends. Germline V gene sequence: CDR1 SGHDT, CDR2 YYEEEE. The CDR3 spans 12 residues. CDR3 region: CASSFPGHYYTF. CDR3 DNA: TGTGCCAGCAGCTTCCCGGGACATTACTACACCTTC.

J is TRBJ1-6 and V is TRBV5-1; D possibly corresponds to TRBD1 (5 bases). Trimming shortened V by 0 bases and J by 7 bases, and 14 bases separated the two germline ends. CDR1 is SGHRS and CDR2 is YFSETQ in the germline V gene. The CDR3 sequence is 16 residues long. Here the CDR3 DNA reads TGCGCCAGCAGCTTGGTCGGGGGAGGAGGAAATTCACCCCTCCACTTT. Its translation is CASSLVGGGGNSPLHF.

The chain combines TRBV19 with TRBJ2-7; the match to TRBD1 covers 9 bases. J gave up 5 bases and V 10 bases, and 12 bases lay outside the gene matches. Germline loops: CDR1 LNHDA, CDR2 SQIVND (reference sequence). This CDR3 is built from 14 residues. The chain's CDR3 is CATTPPDRGHEQYF. The CDR3 bases are TGTGCCACCACCCCACCGGACAGGGGACACGAGCAGTACTTC.

The V call is TRBV28, the J call TRBJ1-5; D perhaps matches TRBD1 (5 bases). V was shortened by 4 bases and J by 6 bases, with 13 bases between the two germline ends. CDR3 length: 14 amino acids. The germline V gene has CDR1 MDHEN and CDR2 SYDVKM. The CDR3 spells CASSSGVRSQPQHF. The CDR3 region has the DNA TGTGCCAGCAGTTCGGGGGTGCGGAGTCAGCCCCAGCATTTT.

The rearrangement links TRBV5-5 to TRBJ1-2, with TRBD1 matching over 9 bases. V shed 5 bases and J 7 bases; nucleotides not matched to a gene: 15. Germline loops: CDR1 SGHKS, CDR2 YYEKEE (reference sequence). The CDR3 is 16 residues long. The CDR3 nucleotides read TGTGCCAGCAGTCGGGAACCGGGACAGGGAGATCCTGGCTACACCTTC. Its protein is CASSREPGQGDPGYTF.

The chain is built from TRBV11-2 and TRBJ1-5; 7 nucleotides align to TRBD1. This CDR3 is 15 amino acids long. Germline V lookup: CDR1 SGHAT, CDR2 FQNNGV. Trimming removed 5 bases from V and 4 bases from J; junction bases left unmatched: 8. CDR3 in amino acids: CASSQQGGGNQPQHF. The CDR3 region has the DNA TGTGCCAGCAGCCAACAAGGGGGCGGTAATCAGCCCCAGCATTTT.

This clone has just a few counts. The V gene is TRBV7-2, the J gene TRBJ1-3, with 8 bases that match TRBD1. The germline gives CDR1 SGHTA, CDR2 FQGNSA. The CDR3 runs 15 residues. V lost 5 bases, J lost 4 bases, and 7 bases stayed unmatched. CDR3 sequence reads: CASSPGQGIGNTIYF. DNA of the CDR3: TGTGCCAGCAGCCCCGGACAGGGTATCGGAAACACCATATATTTT.

The chain uses TRBV28 and TRBJ1-6; possible D gene TRBD1, 6 bases. This CDR3 comprises 15 residues. CDR1 and CDR2 (germline): MDHEN, SYDVKM. The V and J ends lost 5 bases and 6 bases respectively, with 14 bases between them. The CDR3 nucleotides are TGTGCCAGCAGTCCTCCGGGACAACTTAATTCACCCCTCCACTTT. It codes for CASSPPGQLNSPLHF.

Here the CDR3 DNA reads TGTGCCAGCAGCTTGGGGCTAGTTGTGGGACAGGGGGACTATGGCTACACCTTC. This translates into CASSLGLVVGQGDYGYTF. The V call is TRBV13, the J call TRBJ1-2, with 11 bases aligning to TRBD1. Trimming cost V 3 bases and J 3 bases; bases outside gene matches: 12. CDR1 and CDR2 from the germline V gene are PRHDT and FYEKMQ (reference sequence). This CDR3 has 18 amino acids.

The gene calls are TRBV11-2 and TRBJ1-1; 7 bases align to TRBD1. Germline CDR1 reads SGHAT; CDR2 reads FQNNGV. The trim removed 4 bases at V and 1 base at J, leaving 12 bases unmatched. The CDR3 sequence is 17 residues long. The CDR3 loop is CASSWIGQEHWNTEAFF. CDR3 nucleotide sequence: TGTGCCAGCAGCTGGATCGGACAGGAGCACTGGAACACTGAAGCTTTCTTT.

V is TRBV3-1 (or the pseudogene TRBV3-2) and J is TRBJ2-1; weak D call: TRBD2 (5 bases). Trimming cost V 2 bases and J 0 bases, with 17 bases left between them. The CDR3 sequence is 18 residues long. Germline V gene sequence: CDR1 LGHDT, CDR2 YNNKEL (reference sequence). The CDR3 DNA reads TGTGCCAGCAGCCAACGTCTGATTAGCGTGAGCTCCTACAATGAGCAGTTCTTC. Its translation is CASSQRLISVSSYNEQFF.

This chain uses TRBV2 with TRBJ2-3; a weak D match, TRBD2 (6 bases). Trimming removed 6 bases at V and 2 bases at J, with 15 bases between. This CDR3 spans 15 amino acids. Germline V gene data show CDR1 as SNHLY and CDR2 as FYNNEI. CDR3 protein: CASRAGGALTDTQYF. CDR3 bases: TGTGCCAGCAGAGCCGGAGGGGCCCTCACAGATACGCAGTATTTT.

This chain joins TRBV7-9 and TRBJ2-3; 12 bases line up with TRBD2. This CDR3 region has 17 residues. Looked up from germline, CDR1 is SEHNR and CDR2 is FQNEAQ (reference sequence). With V trimmed by 4 bases and J by 3 bases, 8 bases remained unmatched. The CDR3 region has the DNA TGTGCCAGCAGCTCCCGCCTAGCGGGGGGGCCGACAGATACGCAGTATTTT. Amino acid sequence: CASSSRLAGGPTDTQYF.

V is TRBV7-8 and J is TRBJ2-2; the match to TRBD2 covers 12 bases. Per germline, CDR1 SGHVS and CDR2 FQNEAQ. Trimming removed 5 bases from V and 5 bases from J; junction bases left unmatched: 3. The CDR3 contains 15 residues. The CDR3 spells CASSPSGGETGELFF. The CDR3 coding sequence is TGTGCCAGCAGCCCTAGCGGGGGGGAAACCGGGGAGCTGTTTTTT.

The chain joins TRBV29-1 to TRBJ1-5, with D perhaps matching TRBD1 (5 bases). Germline values: CDR1 SQVTM, CDR2 ANQGSEA. Trimming removed 6 bases at V and 7 bases at J, with 22 bases between. The CDR3 runs 15 residues. CDR3 coding DNA: TGCAGCGTCGCCTCCCCAGGGCCGGCAAGACAGCCCCAGCATTTT. The encoded protein is CSVASPGPARQPQHF.

V is TRBV24-1 and J is TRBJ2-1; TRBD2 matches 7 bases. The CDR3 runs to 16 residues. Germline V gene sequence: CDR1 KGHDR, CDR2 SFDVKD. J gave up 3 bases and V 5 bases, and 9 bases lay outside the gene matches. The CDR3 is CATSGYNSGDYNEQFF. The DNA of the CDR3 is TGTGCCACCAGTGGATACAACAGCGGGGACTACAATGAGCAGTTCTTC.

This sequence joins TRBV6-5 and TRBJ2-7; 7 nucleotides line up with TRBD2. V lost 8 bases to trimming and J lost 6 bases; unmatched junction nucleotides: 7. This CDR3 comprises 12 residues. Germline lookup yields CDR1 MNHEY and CDR2 SVGAGI. CDR3 DNA: TGTGCCAGCGCGGGGAGGGGTATCGAGCAGTACGTC. Translated, it gives CASAGRGIEQYV.